The 12 T cell receptor beta chains given below trace back to one sample, sequenced in a study of cytomegalovirus exposure and HLA in healthy donors. The PCR ran on 60 Vbeta and 13 Jbeta primers. Assay: immunoSEQ multiplex PCR; the TCRdb copy retains only in-frame clones and omits some. Of some 45,000 clones listed, 50% were seen once; the top ten hold about 12%. Material: PBMCs. Every receptor here comes from a human donor in good health.

The chain has TRBV6-5 and TRBJ2-7; D gene ambiguous. Deletions cut 4 bases from V and 2 bases from J, with 15 bases between. CDR3 length: 15 amino acids. The germline V gene encodes CDR1 MNHEY and CDR2 SVGAGI. CDR3 bases: TGTGCCAGCAGTTCCTTCGGGTATTCCACCTACGAGCAGTACTTC. Translating it yields CASSSFGYSTYEQYF.

In this sample, this clone turned up a few times. The chain couples TRBV7-9 to TRBJ2-5, with TRBD1 matching 8 bases. V trimming: 7 bases; J trimming: 2 bases; junction bases outside the gene matches: 6. The CDR3 has 14 amino acids. Germline-derived CDR1 and CDR2 are SEHNR and FQNEAQ (reference sequence). CDR3 nucleotides: TGTGCCAGCACCCACCGGGACAGGCAAGAGACCCAGTACTTC. The encoded protein is CASTHRDRQETQYF. Full variable domain (rest looked up from reference TRBV7-9 and TRBJ2-5): DTGVSQNPRHKITKRGQNVTFRCDPISEHNRLYWYRQTLGQGPEFLTYFQNEAQLEKSRLLSDRFSAERPKGSFSTLEIQRTEQGDSAMYLCASTHRDRQETQYFGPGTRLLVL.

V and J are TRBV11-2 and TRBJ2-1; TRBD2 matches at 13 bases. The trim removed 1 base at V and 15 bases at J, leaving 6 bases unmatched. The length of the CDR3 is 14 residues. From germline, CDR1 is SGHAT and CDR2 FQNNGV. CDR3 DNA: TGTGCCAGCAGCTTAGTAACTAGCGGGGGGGCCGTGTTCTTC. It codes for CASSLVTSGGAVFF. Complete variable domain (other parts from reference TRBV11-2 and TRBJ2-1): EAGVAQSPRYKIIEKRQSVAFWCNPISGHATLYWYQQILGQGPKLLIQFQNNGVVDDSQLPKDRFSAERLKGVDSTLKIQPAKLEDSAVYLCASSLVTSGGAVFFGPGTRLTVL.

V gene TRBV27 combines with J gene TRBJ1-5; D is possibly TRBD1 (6 bases). The CDR3 is 14 residues long. The V gene lost 3 bases and the J gene lost 2 bases, with 8 bases spanning the gap. The germline V gene encodes CDR1 MNHEY and CDR2 SMNVEV (reference sequence). The CDR3 sequence is CASSLRTGNQPQHF. The CDR3 DNA reads as TGTGCCAGCAGTTTGAGGACAGGCAATCAGCCCCAGCATTTT.

This clone has only a few counts. This chain links TRBV7-9 with TRBJ2-3, with TRBD1 identical over 9 bases. The V gene end was trimmed by 5 bases and the J gene end by 6 bases; junction bases not matched to a gene: 15. The CDR3 runs to 17 residues. Germline V gene sequence: CDR1 SEHNR, CDR2 FQNEAQ (reference sequence). The CDR3 loop reads CASSRSGTGPRGDTQYF. In DNA, the CDR3 is TGTGCCAGCAGCCGATCCGGGACAGGGCCGCGGGGTGATACGCAGTATTTT.

V and J are TRBV14 and TRBJ1-3; D perhaps matches TRBD1 (5 bases). Per the germline V gene, CDR1 is SGHDN and CDR2 is FVKESK. This CDR3 is built from 15 residues. V was pared by 4 bases and J by 2 bases, with 12 bases between. The CDR3 DNA reads TGTGCCAGCAGCCCTCCGGGGACTACTGGAAACACCATATATTTT. This encodes CASSPPGTTGNTIYF. Full variable domain (missing parts from reference TRBV14 and TRBJ1-3): EAGVTQFPSHSVIEKGQTVTLRCDPISGHDNLYWYRRVMGKEIKFLLHFVKESKQDESGMPNNRFLAERTGGTYSTLKVQPAELEDSGVYFCASSPPGTTGNTIYFGEGSWLTVV.

This clone was detected a few times. The chain uses TRBV5-1 and TRBJ2-1; 10 bases are shared with TRBD2. Trimming removed 4 bases from V and 8 bases from J; junction bases left unmatched: 9. The CDR3 has 15 residues. CDR1 SGHRS and CDR2 YFSETQ come from the germline V gene. In DNA form, the CDR3 reads TGCGCCAGCAGCCTCTCTAGCGGGAGTTCCGATGAGCAGTTCTTC. Residues: CASSLSSGSSDEQFF. Full variable domain (remainder filled in from reference TRBV5-1 and TRBJ2-1): KAGVTQTPRYLIKTRGQQVTLSCSPISGHRSVSWYQQTPGQGLQFLFEYFSETQRNKGNFPGRFSGRQFSNSRSEMNVSTLELGDSALYLCASSLSSGSSDEQFFGPGTRLTVL.

The rearrangement links TRBV6-1 to TRBJ2-4; D possibly corresponds to TRBD1 (6 bases). The CDR3 is made up of 15 amino acids. Trimming removed 6 bases from V and 1 base from J, with 13 bases in between. Per the germline V gene, CDR1 is MNHNS and CDR2 is SASEGT. The CDR3 reads CASRAQGPAKNIQYF. CDR3 bases: TGTGCCAGCAGGGCACAGGGTCCGGCCAAAAACATTCAGTACTTC.

The chain couples TRBV7-2 to TRBJ2-2; D might be TRBD1 (6 bases). The CDR3 extends over 12 amino acids. Per germline, CDR1 SGHTA and CDR2 FQGNSA. The V end was cut by 4 bases, the J end by 7 bases, with 7 bases between. For the CDR3, the DNA is TGTGCCAGCAGCTCAGGGGTCGGGGAGCTGTTTTTT. The encoded protein is CASSSGVGELFF.

This chain joins TRBV6-5 and TRBJ1-5; D may be TRBD1 (5 bases). CDR3 size: 15 residues. Looked up from germline, CDR1 is MNHEY and CDR2 is SVGAGI. The V end lost 5 bases, the J end lost 1 base, and 12 bases lay between the germline ends. Written as DNA, the CDR3 is TGTGCCAGCAGTCGAGACAGTTGGAGCAATCAGCCCCAGCATTTT. It translates to CASSRDSWSNQPQHF.

The chain is built from TRBV19 and TRBJ2-3, with 9 bases fitting TRBD2. CDR1 LNHDA and CDR2 SQIVND come from the germline V gene (reference sequence). The ends lost 7 bases at V and 1 base at J; junction bases unmatched: 12. The CDR3 runs to 17 residues. Here the CDR3 reads CASTTRLAVAGTDTQYF. CDR3 DNA sequence: TGTGCCAGTACCACACGACTAGCGGTCGCCGGCACAGATACGCAGTATTTT. The whole variable domain, filled in from reference TRBV19 and TRBJ2-3, reads DGGITQSPKYLFRKEGQNVTLSCEQNLNHDAMYWYRQDPGQGLRLIYYSQIVNDFQKGDIAEGYSVSREKKESFPLTVTSAQKNPTAFYLCASTTRLAVAGTDTQYFGPGTRLTVL.

The chain recombines TRBV6-5 with TRBJ2-7; a weak D match, TRBD2 (6 bases). Per germline, CDR1 MNHEY and CDR2 SVGAGI. The CDR3 is 15 residues long. V lost 0 bases and J lost 3, with 12 bases in between. The CDR3 is CASSYSGGGSYEQYF. The CDR3, as DNA: TGTGCCAGCAGTTACTCGGGGGGAGGTAGCTACGAGCAGTACTTC.